The 8 T cell receptor beta chains below were found in one sample sequenced in a study of identical twins. Each CDR3 protein gets one entry after TCRdb re-called the 5' RACE reads with MiXCR. The sample lists about 920,000 distinct CDR3 sequences, more than 9% occurring once. In addition, the sample was reused for a study of yellow fever vaccine responses in identical twins.

Sequenced input: PBMCs. The receptor set was obtained from a woman under 30 in good health.

This clonotype has a handful of counts. This chain joins TRBV20-1 and TRBJ2-1, with D uncertain. The CDR3 is 15 amino acids. Germline values: CDR1 DFQATT, CDR2 SNEGSKA (reference sequence). V was trimmed by 2 bases and J by 0 bases, leaving 11 bases between them. The CDR3 is CSARRLYSSYNEQFF. The CDR3 nucleotides read TGCAGTGCTAGACGATTGTACAGCTCCTACAATGAGCAGTTCTTC.

V is TRBV12-3 or TRBV12-4 and J is TRBJ2-5; 7 bases fit TRBD2. Trimming cost V 7 bases and J 4 bases; bases outside gene matches: 9. The CDR3 covers 14 residues. The CDR3 DNA sequence: TGTGCCAGCACCAAAGTGGGGGGGGGAGAGACCCAGTACTTC. Protein: CASTKVGGGETQYF.

This clonotype was found a few times. The chain couples TRBV12-3 or TRBV12-4 to TRBJ2-6; no firm D call. Trimming removed 6 bases from V and 4 bases from J, with 13 bases in between. This CDR3 has 15 amino acids. DNA of the CDR3: TGTGCCAGCAGCCGTACACCGGCAGGGGCCAACGTCCTGACTTTC. Amino acid sequence: CASSRTPAGANVLTF.

In its sample, this clonotype was seen a few times. The chain combines TRBV5-1 with TRBJ1-4, with D tentatively TRBD1 (5 bases). Germline-derived CDR1 and CDR2 are SGHRS and YFSETQ. The CDR3 extends over 15 amino acids. V lost 5 bases and J 1 base, leaving 12 bases between the germline ends. CDR3 sequence: CASRRTGGTNEKLFF. CDR3 in DNA: TGCGCCAGCAGGCGTACAGGTGGAACTAATGAAAAACTGTTTTTT.

Only a few counts were recorded for this clonotype. The chain is built from TRBV11-1 and TRBJ2-1; D is perhaps TRBD2 (5 bases). The length of the CDR3 is 15 residues. The V and J ends lost 6 bases and 5 bases respectively, with 17 bases between them. Germline V gives CDR1 SGHAT, CDR2 FQDESV (reference sequence). CDR3 sequence reads: CASSPHEAGNNEQFF. The CDR3 DNA is TGTGCCAGCAGTCCCCATGAGGCCGGGAACAATGAGCAGTTCTTC.

A single count supports this clonotype. This clone may be a read error of a much larger clone one base away. The V call is TRBV7-9, the J call TRBJ2-3; 10 bases align to TRBD1. The V segment lost 6 bases and the J segment 2 bases; nucleotides outside the gene matches: 5. CDR1 SEHNR and CDR2 FQNEAQ come from the germline V gene (reference sequence). The CDR3 is made up of 15 amino acids. CDR3: CASRRGQGYTDTQYF. CDR3 nucleotides: TGTGCCAGCAGGCGGGGACAGGGGTACACAGATACGCAGTATTTT.

The V and J genes are TRBV20-1 and TRBJ1-1; 8 positions agree with TRBD1. This CDR3 contains 13 residues. The trim removed 6 bases at V and 3 bases at J, leaving 6 bases unmatched. Germline CDR1 reads DFQATT; CDR2 reads SNEGSKA (reference sequence). The DNA for the CDR3 is TGCAGTGCCACTCAGGGGGCTTACACTGAAGCTTTCTTT. This sequence encodes CSATQGAYTEAFF.

This clonotype was detected a few times. The chain links TRBV7-7 to TRBJ2-5; D gene unclear. Germline V gene sequence: CDR1 SSHAT, CDR2 FNYEAQ (reference sequence). Trimming cost V 6 bases and J 2 bases, with 13 bases left between them. CDR3 length: 14 residues. In nucleotides, the CDR3 is TGTGCCAGCAGTTCCCTCGAGAATCAAGAGACCCAGTACTTC. Translated: CASSSLENQETQYF.